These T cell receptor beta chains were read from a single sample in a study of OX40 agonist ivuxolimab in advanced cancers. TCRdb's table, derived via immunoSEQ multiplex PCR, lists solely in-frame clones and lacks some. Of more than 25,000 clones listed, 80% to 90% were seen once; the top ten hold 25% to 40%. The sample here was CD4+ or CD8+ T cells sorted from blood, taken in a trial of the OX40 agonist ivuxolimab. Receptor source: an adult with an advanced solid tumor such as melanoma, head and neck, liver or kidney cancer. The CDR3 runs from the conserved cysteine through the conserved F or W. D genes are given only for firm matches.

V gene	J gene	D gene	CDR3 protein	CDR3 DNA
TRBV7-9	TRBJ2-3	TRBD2	CASSGGTSGDTQYF	TGTGCCAGCAGCGGTGGGACTAGCGGGGATACGCAGTATTTT
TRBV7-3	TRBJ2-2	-	CASSLNSRNTGELFF	TGTGCCAGCAGCTTAAACAGCCGAAACACCGGGGAGCTGTTTTTT
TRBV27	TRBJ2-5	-	CASSLGGRRQETQYF	TGTGCCAGCAGTTTAGGGGGGAGGCGACAAGAGACCCAGTACTTC
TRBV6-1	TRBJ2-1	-	CASSERWGAVNEQFF	TGTGCCAGCAGTGAAAGATGGGGCGCGGTTAATGAGCAGTTCTTC
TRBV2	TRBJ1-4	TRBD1	CASSEAGVTGTGSEKLFF	TGTGCCAGCAGTGAAGCGGGGGTAACCGGGACAGGGAGTGAAAAACTGTTTTTT
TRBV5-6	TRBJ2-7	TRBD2	CASSPRTSGRSYEQYF	TGTGCCAGCAGCCCGAGGACTAGCGGGAGATCTTACGAGCAGTACTTC
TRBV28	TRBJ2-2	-	CAVRRENTGELFF	TGTGCCGTCCGCAGGGAGAACACCGGGGAGCTGTTTTTT
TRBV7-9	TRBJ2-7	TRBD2	CASSLPGLAREQYF	TGTGCCAGCAGCCTTCCGGGACTAGCGAGGGAGCAGTACTTC
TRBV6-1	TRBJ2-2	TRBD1	CASSERPGGTTGELFF	TGTGCCAGCAGTGAGCGGCCAGGGGGCACCACCGGGGAGCTGTTTTTT
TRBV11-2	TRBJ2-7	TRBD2	CASSLAASGSWYEQYF	TGTGCCAGCAGCTTAGCGGCTAGCGGGAGTTGGTACGAGCAGTACTTC
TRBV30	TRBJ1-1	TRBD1	CAWSVGTGGTEAFF	TGTGCCTGGAGTGTCGGGACAGGGGGCACTGAAGCTTTCTTT
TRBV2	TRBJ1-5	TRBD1	CASGQGDQPQHF	TGTGCCAGCGGACAGGGGGATCAGCCCCAGCATTTT